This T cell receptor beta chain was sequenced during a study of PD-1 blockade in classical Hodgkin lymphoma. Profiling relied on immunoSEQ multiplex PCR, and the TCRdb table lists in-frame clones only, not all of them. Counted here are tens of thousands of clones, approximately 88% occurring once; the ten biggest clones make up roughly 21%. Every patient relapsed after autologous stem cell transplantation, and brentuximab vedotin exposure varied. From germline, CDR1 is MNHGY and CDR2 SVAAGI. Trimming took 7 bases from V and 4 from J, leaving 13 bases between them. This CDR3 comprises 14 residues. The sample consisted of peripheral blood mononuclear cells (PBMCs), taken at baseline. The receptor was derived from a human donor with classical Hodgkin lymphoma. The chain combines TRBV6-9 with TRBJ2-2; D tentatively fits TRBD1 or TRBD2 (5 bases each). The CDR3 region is CASTGANGTGELFF. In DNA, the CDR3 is TGTGCCAGCACCGGGGCCAACGGCACCGGGGAGCTGTTTTTT.